What follows are 21 T cell receptor beta chains derived from one specimen sequenced in a study of blood T cell repertoires in COVID-19. Some clones are missing from TCRdb's copy, which holds only in-frame ones; the method was immunoSEQ multiplex PCR. The sample has 450,000 to 600,000 clones; 75% to 90% are singletons. Sequencing input: PBMCs or T cells enriched from blood (not recorded which). All receptors derive from a woman aged 18-30 years who had recovered from COVID-19.

V is TRBV4-1 and J is TRBJ2-5; D possibly corresponds to TRBD2 (6 bases). There are 16 residues in the CDR3. V was pared by 4 bases and J by 7 bases, with 22 bases between. Germline CDR1 reads MGHRA; CDR2 reads YSYEKL. CDR3 sequence: CASSPIFSGGTGTQYF. As DNA, the CDR3 is TGCGCCAGCAGCCCCATTTTTTCTGGAGGGACCGGGACCCAGTACTTC.

The V gene is TRBV19, the J gene TRBJ1-5; 7 bases align to TRBD1. The germline CDR1 and CDR2 sequences are LNHDA and SQIVND (reference sequence). There are 17 residues in the CDR3. Germline trimming cut 4 bases from V and 5 bases from J; bases unmatched to any gene: 14. For the CDR3, the DNA is TGTGCCAGTAGTACAACCACTCCCAAAGGGGGCGATCAGCCCCAGCATTTT. Its protein product is CASSTTTPKGGDQPQHF.

The CDR3 DNA is TGTGCCAGCAGTCTAAACAGGGACGAGCAGTACTTC. Translating gives CASSLNRDEQYF. The V gene is TRBV2, the J gene TRBJ2-7, with D possibly being TRBD1 (6 bases). Germline loops: CDR1 SNHLY, CDR2 FYNNEI. The CDR3 extends over 12 amino acids. V was pared by 5 bases and J by 5 bases, with 10 bases between.

The V call is TRBV12-3 or TRBV12-4, the J call TRBJ1-5; tentatively, D is TRBD1 (5 bases). This CDR3 has 12 amino acids. V lost 8 bases to trimming and J lost 2 bases, with 7 bases between them. CDR3 region: CASSGGNQPQHF. Written as DNA, the CDR3 is TGTGCCAGCTCGGGGGGCAATCAGCCCCAGCATTTT.

The CDR3 nucleotides are TGTGCCAGCAGCCCACTCCTAGCGGGGCAATCCCGAGATACGCAGTATTTT. Amino acid sequence: CASSPLLAGQSRDTQYF. The rearrangement uses TRBV9 and TRBJ2-3; 9 bases line up with TRBD2. V gave up 4 bases and J gave up 5 bases; unmatched junction bases: 14. The germline CDR1 and CDR2 sequences are SGDLS and YYNGEE. The CDR3 covers 17 residues. The whole variable domain, remainder taken from reference TRBV9 and TRBJ2-3, is DSGVTQTPKHLITATGQRVTLRCSPRSGDLSVYWYQQSLDQGLQFLIQYYNGEERAKGNILERFSAQQFPDLHSELNLSSLELGDSALYFCASSPLLAGQSRDTQYFGPGTRLTVL.

V and J are TRBV5-1 and TRBJ2-7; unclear D gene. V was trimmed by 0 bases and J by 2 bases, leaving 12 bases between them. CDR1 is SGHRS and CDR2 is YFSETQ in the germline V gene. This CDR3 has 15 residues. The CDR3 DNA follows: TGCGCCAGCAGCTTGGGGTTCGGGTACACCTACGAGCAGTACTTC. It specifies CASSLGFGYTYEQYF.

In nucleotides, the CDR3 is TGTGCCAGCAGCGTTCCAGGGGTGGGTGGCTACACCTTC. This sequence encodes CASSVPGVGGYTF. The V gene is TRBV7-9, the J gene TRBJ1-2; perhaps TRBD1 as D (6 bases). CDR1 and CDR2 from the germline V gene are SEHNR and FQNEAQ (reference sequence). This CDR3 has 13 amino acids. V was pared by 5 bases and J by 7 bases, with 14 bases between.

This clone was recorded only once. The chain joins TRBV6-5 to TRBJ1-2; no reliable D call. Germline lookup yields CDR1 MNHEY and CDR2 SVGAGI. V lost 7 bases, J lost 6 bases, and 15 bases lay in between. The CDR3 is 13 amino acids. The DNA of the CDR3 is TGTGCCAGCATGAACCGAGGAGAGAATGGCTACACCTTC. Protein sequence: CASMNRGENGYTF.

The chain employs TRBV5-1 and TRBJ2-3; 7 bases line up with TRBD1. The CDR3 consists of 14 residues. Germline loops: CDR1 SGHRS, CDR2 YFSETQ. The trim removed 7 bases at V and 5 bases at J, leaving 10 bases unmatched. Written as DNA, the CDR3 is TGCGCCAGCGCGACAGGGATAATCGGAGATACGCAGTATTTT. It specifies CASATGIIGDTQYF.

This clone was found once. The CDR3 protein is CASSWTGSGEQFF. The CDR3 DNA is TGTGCCAGCAGTTGGACAGGGTCCGGTGAGCAGTTCTTC. V is TRBV12-3 or TRBV12-4 and J is TRBJ2-1, with 8 bases lining up with TRBD1. The V segment lost 4 bases and the J segment 9 bases; nucleotides outside the gene matches: 5. This CDR3 spans 13 amino acids.

The chain uses TRBV5-1 and TRBJ2-3, with 10 bases matching TRBD1. There are 14 residues in the CDR3. The V gene's germline CDR1 is SGHRS and CDR2 YFSETQ. Trimming took 4 bases from V and 3 from J; bases not matched to a gene: 2. The CDR3 DNA reads TGCGCCAGCAGCACGGGACAGGGGACAGATACGCAGTATTTT. This encodes CASSTGQGTDTQYF.

This clone was detected once. The chain joins TRBV4-1 to TRBJ2-5, with 8 nucleotides matching TRBD2. Germline CDR1 and CDR2: MGHRA and YSYEKL. V lost 1 base and J lost 3; bases outside the gene matches: 7. The CDR3 length is 16 residues. The CDR3 loop is CASSQGPSRGEETQYF. The CDR3 nucleotides are TGCGCCAGCAGCCAAGGCCCGTCGCGGGGGGAAGAGACCCAGTACTTC.

J is TRBJ2-7 and V is TRBV5-6, with D perhaps TRBD1 (6 bases). The V gene's germline CDR1 is SGHDT and CDR2 YYEEEE. The CDR3 has 14 amino acids. V was shortened by 4 bases and J by 1 base, with 12 bases between the two germline ends. CDR3 nucleotides: TGTGCCAGCAGCCCCAGGGGCCATTCCTACGAGCAGTACTTC. Amino acid sequence: CASSPRGHSYEQYF.

The count of this clone is one. The CDR3 sequence: CASSFSGSVSSTDTQYF. Here the CDR3 DNA reads TGCGCCAGCAGCTTTAGCGGGAGTGTTTCTAGCACAGATACGCAGTATTTT. The chain has TRBV4-1 and TRBJ2-3; TRBD2 matches at 9 bases. The length of the CDR3 is 17 residues. The germline gives CDR1 MGHRA, CDR2 YSYEKL. The ends lost 5 bases at V and 0 bases at J; junction bases unmatched: 9.

The V call is TRBV7-3, the J call TRBJ2-3, with D tentatively TRBD1 (6 bases). This CDR3 spans 15 amino acids. V was clipped by 3 bases and J by 3 bases, with 13 bases between them. Germline-derived CDR1 and CDR2 are SGHTA and FQGTGA. CDR3 nucleotides: TGTGCCAGCAGCTTCACAGGGATGGAGACAGATACGCAGTATTTT. It yields the protein CASSFTGMETDTQYF.

This sequence joins TRBV3-1 (or the pseudogene TRBV3-2) and TRBJ2-2; 10 bases match TRBD1. The V gene end was trimmed by 4 bases and the J gene end by 3 bases; junction bases not matched to a gene: 11. Germline V gene sequence: CDR1 LGHDT, CDR2 YNNKEL (reference sequence). CDR3 length equals 18 residues. The CDR3 DNA reads as TGTGCCAGCAGCCGGCAGCCGGGACAGGGGTGGGACACCGGGGAGCTGTTTTTT. Translated: CASSRQPGQGWDTGELFF.

This chain links TRBV2 with TRBJ1-2; D is possibly TRBD1 (5 bases). The CDR3 totals 13 residues. V was clipped by 0 bases and J by 6 bases, with 8 bases between them. The germline gives CDR1 SNHLY, CDR2 FYNNEI. CDR3 sequence reads: CASSEADNDGYTF. Written as DNA, the CDR3 is TGTGCCAGCAGTGAAGCGGACAACGATGGCTACACCTTC.

V gene TRBV4-2 combines with J gene TRBJ2-3, with D possibly matching TRBD2 (6 bases). The CDR3 has 15 residues. V was trimmed by 3 bases and J by 2 bases, leaving 12 bases between them. From germline, CDR1 is LGHNA and CDR2 YNFKEQ. CDR3 nucleotides: TGTGCCAGCAGCCAGACTAGGGGAGTCACAGATACGCAGTATTTT. Amino acids: CASSQTRGVTDTQYF.

The J gene is TRBJ2-1, the V gene TRBV15; maybe TRBD1 (6 bases). From germline, CDR1 is LNHNV and CDR2 YYDKDF (reference sequence). The CDR3 consists of 13 residues. V dropped 6 bases and J dropped 6 bases, with 12 bases sitting between them. The CDR3: CATRVPGVNEQFF. CDR3 bases: TGTGCCACCAGGGTCCCAGGGGTCAATGAGCAGTTCTTC.

V gene TRBV3-1 (or the pseudogene TRBV3-2) combines with J gene TRBJ2-2; 8 bases align to TRBD1. CDR1 is LGHDT, CDR2 YNNKEL, per germline (reference sequence). Trimming cost V 4 bases and J 4 bases; bases outside gene matches: 5. The CDR3 is 15 amino acids. The chain's CDR3 is CASSPGQGPTGELFF. The CDR3, as DNA: TGTGCCAGCAGCCCTGGACAGGGACCCACCGGGGAGCTGTTTTTT.

This rearrangement joins TRBV24-1 to TRBJ1-2; 8 bases are a match to TRBD1. Germline loops: CDR1 KGHDR, CDR2 SFDVKD. The CDR3 is 14 residues long. V was clipped by 3 bases and J by 9 bases; unmatched bases: 8. The CDR3 sequence: CATSDVSGGNSYTF. The CDR3 DNA reads as TGTGCCACCAGTGATGTTTCAGGGGGCAACAGCTACACCTTC.